This TCR beta chain was documented in a study of CD8 T cells in ankylosing spondylitis. Study results and limitations: Within ankylosing spondylitis blood, a TCR beta motif made up of eight highly homologous variants appeared to be characteristic. From matched ankylosing spondylitis synovial fluid, disease-linked clones were reportedly recovered at significantly enriched levels.

By quantitative 5'-RACE with molecular barcodes, the TCR beta libraries were made. TCRdb fed the 5' RACE reads into MiXCR, producing one record per CDR3 protein. Of around 890,000 distinct CDR3 sequences in the sample, around 11% were seen once. V lost 1 base and J lost 8, with 10 bases in between. This CDR3 spans 14 amino acids. Germline CDR1 reads SGHRS; CDR2 reads YFSETQ. This clonotype was counted a few times. The antigen is undetermined. The sequence derives from a male donor with ankylosing spondylitis. Specimen: blood, either unsorted or a sorted T cell fraction (not recorded which). The chain recombines TRBV5-1 with TRBJ1-6; D gene unclear. The CDR3 DNA reads TGCGCCAGCAGCTTGCTCCCCTGGGATTCACCCCTCCACTTT. Residues: CASSLLPWDSPLHF.